The T cell receptor beta chain described here comes from a study of cytomegalovirus exposure and HLA in healthy donors. General study points: Sequencing depth across donors, presence/absence analyses assumed, was roughly uniform.

There are 13 residues in the CDR3. Germline V gene sequence: CDR1 ENHRY, CDR2 SYGVKD. PCR used 60 Vbeta primers and 13 Jbeta primers. This table comes from immunoSEQ multiplex PCR, and its TCRdb copy is limited to in-frame clones, with some not included. The table records about 300,000 clones, roughly 89% of them present only once. Remarks on this clone: What it recognizes is unknown.

The chain uses TRBV10-3 and TRBJ2-5; TRBD1 aligns across 8 bases. Judging by the DNA end, TRBJ2-7 fits better; the J call may be wrong. Sequencing used PBMCs. The TCR was taken from a man aged 40-49 years in good health and CMV-seropositive. CDR3 coding DNA: TGTGCCACCAACGACAGGGGTGGTCTCGAGCAGTACTTC. It encodes CATNDRGGLEQYF.